Below, 2 T cell receptor beta chains from the same sample are listed, as sequenced in a study of cytomegalovirus exposure and HLA in healthy donors. 13 Jbeta primers and 60 Vbeta primers were used for the PCR. Measured with immunoSEQ multiplex PCR; TCRdb has only the in-frame clones, and not every one. The table lists about 180,000 clones, around 82% of them singletons. The sequenced material came from PBMCs. The source of these receptors is a woman aged 30 to 39 in good health and CMV-seropositive.

V and J are TRBV2 and TRBJ1-5; 7 nucleotides agree with TRBD1. The germline CDR1 and CDR2 sequences are SNHLY and FYNNEI. The CDR3 loop spans 15 amino acids. Trimming took 6 bases from V and 3 from J; bases not matched to a gene: 8. This CDR3 is CASRGSGTDNQPQHF. DNA for the CDR3: TGTGCCAGCAGGGGGTCAGGGACAGACAATCAGCCCCAGCATTTT.

The sample holds a few counts of this clone. V gene TRBV27 combines with J gene TRBJ1-5; no definite D call. Germline loops: CDR1 MNHEY, CDR2 SMNVEV (reference sequence). Trimming removed 9 bases from V and 2 bases from J, with 17 bases in between. The CDR3 is made up of 15 amino acids. CDR3 DNA sequence: TGTGCCAGTCGGGCGTGGAGGAGCGGCAATCAGCCCCAGCATTTT. Protein: CASRAWRSGNQPQHF.